This T cell receptor beta chain is from a study of blood T cell repertoires in COVID-19. Study summary: COVID-19 samples collected from the United States, Italy and Spain covered acute and convalescent phases. T cells, B-cell-depleted T cells, or PBMCs provided the cDNA or gDNA that served as material.

The junction had 9 bases not matched to a gene; V was cut back by 4 bases and J by 5 bases. The CDR3 is 16 residues long. The germline CDR1 and CDR2 sequences are KGHDR and SFDVKD. Original handling: Amplification of reference gene primers provided the estimated nucleated cell counts. Method: immunoSEQ multiplex PCR; TCRdb's copy keeps in-frame clones and lacks some. V, J and clone size are taken as reported in that table, and D and trimming were inferred from the DNA itself. The table shows about 20,000 clones, with about 91% occurring only once. The sequence came from a man in his 70s with active COVID-19. Sample: peripheral blood. The chain carries TRBV24-1 and TRBJ2-5, with 10 bases that match TRBD2. The CDR3 sequence: CATSEVAGGRKETQYF. For the CDR3, the DNA is TGTGCCACCAGTGAAGTAGCGGGAGGTAGAAAGGAGACCCAGTACTTC.